This T cell receptor (beta chain) was observed in a study of healthy donors' naive CD4 and CD8 T cells. The CDR3 is made up of 15 amino acids. Germline CDR1 and CDR2: LNHDA and SQIVND (reference sequence). V lost 1 base, J lost 5 bases, and 13 bases lay in between. Starting from approximately 500 ng of total RNA, TCR libraries were made with linear amplification. TCRdb fed the reads into MiXCR, producing one record per CDR3 protein. The sample lists around 180,000 distinct CDR3 sequences, around three quarters occurring once. Points from the study as a whole: The study did not address homeostatic proliferation effects in naive T cells. Naive CD4+ and CD8+ cells reportedly differed in usage of most V and J genes.

Sorting defined naive CD4+ as CD4+CD8-CD45RO-CD45RA+ and naive CD8+ as CD8+CD4-CD45RA+CD27bright. Details on this clonotype: Antigen unknown.

Input material: naive CD4+ and CD8+ T cells sorted from blood, pooled from several donors. J is TRBJ2-3 and V is TRBV19; D is perhaps TRBD2 (6 bases). The origin of this receptor is a pool of human donors in good health; the sample pools cells from several healthy donors. CDR3 sequence reads: CASSIAGGGRDTQYF. The CDR3 bases are TGTGCCAGTAGTATAGCCGGCGGAGGGAGAGATACGCAGTATTTT.